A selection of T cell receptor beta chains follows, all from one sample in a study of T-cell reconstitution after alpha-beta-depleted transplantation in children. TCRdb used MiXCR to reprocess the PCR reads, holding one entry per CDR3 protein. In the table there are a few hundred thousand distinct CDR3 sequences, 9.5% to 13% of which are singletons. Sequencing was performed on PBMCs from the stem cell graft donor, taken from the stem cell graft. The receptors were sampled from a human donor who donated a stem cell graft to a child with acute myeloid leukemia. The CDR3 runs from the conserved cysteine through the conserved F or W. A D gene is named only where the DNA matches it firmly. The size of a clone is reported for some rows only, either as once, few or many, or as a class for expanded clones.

CDR3nt: TGTGCCAGCAGCCAACGGTCGGGGTTACCCTATGGCTACACCTTC
CDR3aa: CASSQRSGLPYGYTF
abundance: few
v_gene: TRBV3-1
j_gene: TRBJ1-2
d_gene: -

CDR3nt: TGTGCCAGCAGTGAAGCGCTCGGGACTGGCTCCTACAATGAGCAGTTCTTC
CDR3aa: CASSEALGTGSYNEQFF
abundance: few
v_gene: TRBV6-1
j_gene: TRBJ2-1
d_gene: -

CDR3nt: TGTGCCAGCAGTTTCCCCGGGACAGGGGGTGGCTACACCTTC
CDR3aa: CASSFPGTGGGYTF
abundance: many
v_gene: TRBV12-3/TRBV12-4
j_gene: TRBJ1-2
d_gene: TRBD1

CDR3nt: TGTGCCAGCAGCCTCAATAGGCAGCGGGGGAACACCGGGGAGCTGTTTTTT
CDR3aa: CASSLNRQRGNTGELFF
abundance: few
v_gene: TRBV4-2
j_gene: TRBJ2-2
d_gene: TRBD2

CDR3nt: TGTGCCAGCAGCCTGGGGAGGGGGCGCTGGGATTCACCCCTCCACTTT
CDR3aa: CASSLGRGRWDSPLHF
abundance: many
v_gene: TRBV12-3/TRBV12-4
j_gene: TRBJ1-6
d_gene: TRBD1

CDR3nt: TGTGCCAGCAGCGGGGGATATTATGGCTACACCTTC
CDR3aa: CASSGGYYGYTF
abundance: -
v_gene: TRBV9
j_gene: TRBJ1-2
d_gene: -

CDR3nt: TGCAGTGCTAGAGATCAGTGGGTTGGGCCTTACAATGAGCAGTTCTTC
CDR3aa: CSARDQWVGPYNEQFF
abundance: many
v_gene: TRBV20-1
j_gene: TRBJ2-1
d_gene: -

CDR3nt: TGTGCCTGGGACGGACAGACCTACGAGCAGTACTTC
CDR3aa: CAWDGQTYEQYF
abundance: many
v_gene: TRBV30
j_gene: TRBJ2-7
d_gene: -

CDR3nt: TGTGCCAGCAGCTTATGGGCGGGAGAAGGCCCGAGCTCCTACAATGAGCAGTTCTTC
CDR3aa: CASSLWAGEGPSSYNEQFF
abundance: few
v_gene: TRBV11-1
j_gene: TRBJ2-1
d_gene: TRBD2

CDR3nt: TGTGCCAGCAGTATGAAATACGGGAGATACAATGAGCAGTTCTTC
CDR3aa: CASSMKYGRYNEQFF
abundance: few
v_gene: TRBV12-3/TRBV12-4
j_gene: TRBJ2-1
d_gene: -

CDR3nt: TGTGCCATCAGTGAGTCGACTAGCGCAGATACGCAGTATTTT
CDR3aa: CAISESTSADTQYF
abundance: many
v_gene: TRBV10-3
j_gene: TRBJ2-3
d_gene: TRBD2

CDR3nt: TGCGCCAGCAGCCCCGTGGGGGCAGGGATAAACACTGAAGCTTTCTTT
CDR3aa: CASSPVGAGINTEAFF
abundance: -
v_gene: TRBV5-1
j_gene: TRBJ1-1
d_gene: -

CDR3nt: TGCGCCAGCAGTCCTCTCGACAGATACGAGCAGTACTTC
CDR3aa: CASSPLDRYEQYF
abundance: many
v_gene: TRBV5-1
j_gene: TRBJ2-7
d_gene: -

CDR3nt: TGCGCCAGCAGCCCGGAACCCTGGCGGGGGGACACAGATACGCAGTATTTT
CDR3aa: CASSPEPWRGDTDTQYF
abundance: -
v_gene: TRBV5-1
j_gene: TRBJ2-3
d_gene: TRBD2

CDR3nt: TGTGCCATCACCGGGACAGGGGGATCCGGGGAGCTGTTTTTT
CDR3aa: CAITGTGGSGELFF
abundance: few
v_gene: TRBV10-3
j_gene: TRBJ2-2
d_gene: TRBD1

CDR3nt: TGTGCCAGCAGCACGGGTGGCACAGATACGCAGTATTTT
CDR3aa: CASSTGGTDTQYF
abundance: many
v_gene: TRBV7-2
j_gene: TRBJ2-3
d_gene: -

CDR3nt: TGTGCCAGCAGCTCTATGACGACAGGGGTTATTTACGAGCAGTACTTC
CDR3aa: CASSSMTTGVIYEQYF
abundance: few
v_gene: TRBV5-4
j_gene: TRBJ2-7
d_gene: TRBD1

CDR3nt: TGTGCCAGCAGCTTTTTTGGTAGGGACACTGAAGCTTTCTTT
CDR3aa: CASSFFGRDTEAFF
abundance: -
v_gene: TRBV7-2
j_gene: TRBJ1-1
d_gene: -

CDR3nt: TGCAGCGTCTCGACTAGCGGGGTCGGTAACACCGGGGAGCTGTTTTTT
CDR3aa: CSVSTSGVGNTGELFF
abundance: -
v_gene: TRBV29-1
j_gene: TRBJ2-2
d_gene: TRBD2

CDR3nt: TGCGCCAGCAGCTTGGCCCCCGCAGGCGGGGCGAACAGCATTCAGTACTTC
CDR3aa: CASSLAPAGGANSIQYF
abundance: -
v_gene: TRBV5-1
j_gene: TRBJ2-4
d_gene: -

CDR3nt: TGTGCCTGGAGGAAGTGGACTTCAGCCTACGAGCAGTACTTC
CDR3aa: CAWRKWTSAYEQYF
abundance: -
v_gene: TRBV30
j_gene: TRBJ2-7
d_gene: -

CDR3nt: TGTGCCAGCGCCATTACACAGGCTAGGCGAGAGACCCAGTACTTC
CDR3aa: CASAITQARRETQYF
abundance: -
v_gene: TRBV12-3/TRBV12-4
j_gene: TRBJ2-5
d_gene: -

CDR3nt: TGTGCCAGCAGGTATTGGGGGGGCACTGAAGCTTTCTTT
CDR3aa: CASRYWGGTEAFF
abundance: few
v_gene: TRBV5-5
j_gene: TRBJ1-1
d_gene: -

CDR3nt: TGTGCCAGCAGTTGGGACGGAGAGTCGCATGGCTACACCTTC
CDR3aa: CASSWDGESHGYTF
abundance: -
v_gene: TRBV6-5
j_gene: TRBJ1-2
d_gene: -

CDR3nt: TGCGCCAGCAGCTTGGTCACGGGACAGGTCCAAAGTGGTGGCTACACCTTC
CDR3aa: CASSLVTGQVQSGGYTF
abundance: many
v_gene: TRBV5-1
j_gene: TRBJ1-2
d_gene: TRBD1

CDR3nt: TGTGCCAGCAGCGTAAATGCACAGGGGGCTTTTTCACCCCTCCACTTT
CDR3aa: CASSVNAQGAFSPLHF
abundance: many
v_gene: TRBV7-2
j_gene: TRBJ1-6
d_gene: TRBD1

CDR3nt: TGTGCCAGCTCATCGGGAGGCGAAACAGATACGCAGTATTTT
CDR3aa: CASSSGGETDTQYF
abundance: many
v_gene: TRBV6-6
j_gene: TRBJ2-3
d_gene: TRBD2

CDR3nt: TGCGCCAGCAGCCGAATATTCCGGGACAGGGAACCGGGCGAGCAGTACTTC
CDR3aa: CASSRIFRDREPGEQYF
abundance: -
v_gene: TRBV4-1
j_gene: TRBJ2-7
d_gene: TRBD1

CDR3nt: TGTGCCAGCAGCGTAGATTCGGGAACTCAGCCCCAGCATTTT
CDR3aa: CASSVDSGTQPQHF
abundance: many
v_gene: TRBV9
j_gene: TRBJ1-5
d_gene: -

CDR3nt: TGCAGCGTCCGAAGCCGGACTAGCGGGGACAATGAGCAGTTCTTC
CDR3aa: CSVRSRTSGDNEQFF
abundance: -
v_gene: TRBV29-1
j_gene: TRBJ2-1
d_gene: TRBD2

CDR3nt: TGTGCCAGCAGTTCCTTGGACTGGGGGCGCACAGATACGCAGTATTTT
CDR3aa: CASSSLDWGRTDTQYF
abundance: -
v_gene: TRBV6-5
j_gene: TRBJ2-3
d_gene: -

CDR3nt: TGCAGTGCTCTAAGACCGGGACAGAGTCTTCAAGAGACCCAGTACTTC
CDR3aa: CSALRPGQSLQETQYF
abundance: -
v_gene: TRBV20-1
j_gene: TRBJ2-5
d_gene: TRBD1

CDR3nt: TGCAGTCGGCCCGCAGGGTCTAGAGGTGAAGCTTTCTTT
CDR3aa: CSRPAGSRGEAFF
abundance: -
v_gene: TRBV20-1
j_gene: TRBJ1-1
d_gene: -

CDR3nt: TGCGCCAGCAGCGCGGGTCTTTACAATGAGCAGTTCTTC
CDR3aa: CASSAGLYNEQFF
abundance: -
v_gene: TRBV5-1
j_gene: TRBJ2-1
d_gene: -

CDR3nt: TGTGCCAGCAGCTTCGACTATTCCTCCTACAATGAGCAGTTCTTC
CDR3aa: CASSFDYSSYNEQFF
abundance: few
v_gene: TRBV7-2
j_gene: TRBJ2-1
d_gene: -

CDR3nt: TGCAGCGGACGAAGGACAGATACGCAGTATTTT
CDR3aa: CSGRRTDTQYF
abundance: many
v_gene: TRBV29-1
j_gene: TRBJ2-3
d_gene: -

CDR3nt: TGTGCCACCAGCAGGCCCAGGGCAGAGACCCAGTACTTC
CDR3aa: CATSRPRAETQYF
abundance: -
v_gene: TRBV15
j_gene: TRBJ2-5
d_gene: -

CDR3nt: TGTGCCAGCTTCCTAACCCCCGGTGAGCAGTTCTTC
CDR3aa: CASFLTPGEQFF
abundance: -
v_gene: TRBV18
j_gene: TRBJ2-1
d_gene: -

CDR3nt: TGTGCTAGTGGTCACCGGGACATGATGAACACTGAAGCTTTCTTT
CDR3aa: CASGHRDMMNTEAFF
abundance: few
v_gene: TRBV12-5
j_gene: TRBJ1-1
d_gene: -

CDR3nt: TGTGCCAGCAGGGGCTGGGTCCAAGAGACCCAGTACTTC
CDR3aa: CASRGWVQETQYF
abundance: many
v_gene: TRBV6-2/TRBV6-3
j_gene: TRBJ2-5
d_gene: -

CDR3nt: TGCTGTGCTAGAAGAGAAGGACAAGCCTACGAGCAGTACTTC
CDR3aa: CCARREGQAYEQYF
abundance: -
v_gene: TRBV20-1
j_gene: TRBJ2-7
d_gene: -

CDR3nt: TGTGCTAGCAGCCCACTAGCGGGAGGCGCAGAGACCCAGTACTTC
CDR3aa: CASSPLAGGAETQYF
abundance: few
v_gene: TRBV7-7
j_gene: TRBJ2-5
d_gene: TRBD2

CDR3nt: TGCGCCAGCACGGCAGGTTATGGTGGAGCTGAAGCTTTCTTT
CDR3aa: CASTAGYGGAEAFF
abundance: many
v_gene: TRBV5-1
j_gene: TRBJ1-1
d_gene: -

CDR3nt: TGCGCCAGCAGTGAGAGGGGGGCCAGCAATCAGCCCCAGCATTTT
CDR3aa: CASSERGASNQPQHF
abundance: -
v_gene: TRBV10-2
j_gene: TRBJ1-5
d_gene: -

CDR3nt: TGTGCCTCACGGACAGGGGCTAATGAAAAACTGTTTTTT
CDR3aa: CASRTGANEKLFF
abundance: few
v_gene: TRBV10-3
j_gene: TRBJ1-4
d_gene: TRBD1

CDR3nt: TGCGCCAGCAGCTTGGAAGCGACTAGCGGGAGTCTGGCCCAGTACTTC
CDR3aa: CASSLEATSGSLAQYF
abundance: -
v_gene: TRBV5-1
j_gene: TRBJ2-5
d_gene: TRBD2

CDR3nt: TGTGCCAGCAGTACAGGACTAGCCACAGATACGCAGTATTTT
CDR3aa: CASSTGLATDTQYF
abundance: -
v_gene: TRBV6-1
j_gene: TRBJ2-3
d_gene: TRBD2

CDR3nt: TGTGCCAGCAGTTACGGGGGGGCCGACACAGATACGCAGTATTTT
CDR3aa: CASSYGGADTDTQYF
abundance: -
v_gene: TRBV6-5
j_gene: TRBJ2-3
d_gene: -

CDR3nt: TGTGCCAGCAGGGACAGAGACTATGGCTACACCTTC
CDR3aa: CASRDRDYGYTF
abundance: few
v_gene: TRBV25-1
j_gene: TRBJ1-2
d_gene: -

CDR3nt: TGCAGTGCTAGAGAGGACTCTGGGGCCAACGTCCTGACTTTC
CDR3aa: CSAREDSGANVLTF
abundance: few
v_gene: TRBV20-1
j_gene: TRBJ2-6
d_gene: -

CDR3nt: TGCGCCAGCAGCTCTGGACAGGGTGGCCAAGAGACCCAGTACTTC
CDR3aa: CASSSGQGGQETQYF
abundance: few
v_gene: TRBV5-1
j_gene: TRBJ2-5
d_gene: TRBD1

CDR3nt: TGTGCCAGCAGCTTGCACAGCCAGAATGAGCAGTTCTTC
CDR3aa: CASSLHSQNEQFF
abundance: -
v_gene: TRBV5-5
j_gene: TRBJ2-1
d_gene: -

CDR3nt: TGTGCCAGCAGTTACTCGAGGGTTAGCACAGATACGCAGTATTTT
CDR3aa: CASSYSRVSTDTQYF
abundance: few
v_gene: TRBV6-5
j_gene: TRBJ2-3
d_gene: -

CDR3nt: TGTGCCAGCAGCTCACGACAGGGTCGGGAGACCCAGTACTTC
CDR3aa: CASSSRQGRETQYF
abundance: -
v_gene: TRBV5-6
j_gene: TRBJ2-5
d_gene: TRBD1